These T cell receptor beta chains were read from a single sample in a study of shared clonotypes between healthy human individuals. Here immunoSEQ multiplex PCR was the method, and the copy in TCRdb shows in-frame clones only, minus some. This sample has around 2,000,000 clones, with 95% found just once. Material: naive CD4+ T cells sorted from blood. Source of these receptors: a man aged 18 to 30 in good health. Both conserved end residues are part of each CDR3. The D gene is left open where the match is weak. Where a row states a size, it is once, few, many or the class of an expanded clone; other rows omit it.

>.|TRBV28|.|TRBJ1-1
CASSVSGFGLEAFF
TGTGCCAGCAGTGTCTCAGGGTTTGGGCTTGAAGCTTTCTTT
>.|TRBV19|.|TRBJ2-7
CASSTGDKQYF
TGTGCCAGTAGTACAGGGGACAAGCAGTACTTC
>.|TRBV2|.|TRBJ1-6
CASSELGTYNSPLHF
TGTGCCAGCAGTGAATTGGGGACCTATAATTCACCCCTCCACTTT
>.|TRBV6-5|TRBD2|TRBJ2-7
CASRRTSGSYEQYF
TGTGCCAGCAGAAGGACGAGCGGGAGCTACGAGCAGTACTTC
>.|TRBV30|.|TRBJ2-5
CAWSRMGQQETQYF
TGTGCCTGGAGCCGGATGGGGCAGCAAGAGACCCAGTACTTC
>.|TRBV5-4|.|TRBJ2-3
CASAYGSVGDTQYF
TGTGCCAGCGCTTATGGATCGGTAGGAGATACGCAGTATTTT
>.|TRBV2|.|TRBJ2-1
CASRGEGYNEQFF
TGTGCCAGCCGGGGCGAGGGCTACAATGAGCAGTTCTTC
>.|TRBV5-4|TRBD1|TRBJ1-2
CASSRDSNYGYTF
TGTGCCAGCAGCAGGGACAGCAACTATGGCTACACCTTC
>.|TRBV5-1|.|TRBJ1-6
CASSLGLQGNSPLHF
TGCGCCAGCAGCTTGGGACTCCAGGGTAATTCACCCCTCCACTTT
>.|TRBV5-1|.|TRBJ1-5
CASSFGRDQPQHF
TGCGCCAGCAGCTTTGGCAGGGATCAGCCCCAGCATTTT
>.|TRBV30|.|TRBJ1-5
CAWSTGGNQPQHF
TGTGCCTGGAGCACGGGTGGCAATCAGCCCCAGCATTTT
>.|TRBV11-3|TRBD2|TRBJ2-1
CASSLEASGRNEQFF
TGTGCCAGCAGCTTAGAGGCTAGCGGGAGAAATGAGCAGTTCTTC
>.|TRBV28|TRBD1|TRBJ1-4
CASGQGREKLFF
TGTGCCAGCGGACAGGGACGCGAAAAACTGTTTTTT
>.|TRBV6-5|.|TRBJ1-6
CASFRFYNSPLHF
TGTGCCAGCTTTCGGTTTTATAATTCACCCCTCCACTTT
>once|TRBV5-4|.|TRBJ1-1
CASSLATRASFVAYTEAFF
TGTGCCAGCAGCTTGGCAACCAGGGCTTCATTTGTCGCGTACACTGAAGCTTTCTTT
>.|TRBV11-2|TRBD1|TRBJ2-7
CASNLRTGPSYEQYF
TGTGCCAGCAACCTTCGGACAGGGCCCTCCTACGAGCAGTACTTC
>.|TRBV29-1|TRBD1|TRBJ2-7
CSAGQGSYEQYF
TGCAGCGCCGGACAGGGCTCTTACGAGCAGTACTTC